This T cell receptor (beta chain) is from a study of a mutant IDH1 vaccine in newly diagnosed glioma. Study-wide background: Those enrolled had earlier been treated with radiotherapy, temozolomide, or both, mostly both.

The time point was: week 35, safety follow-up. Each dose of the vaccine consisted of 300 ug of mutant IDH1 20-mer peptide, with topical imiquimod. Patients in the study were vaccinated eight times, receiving shots in weeks 1, 3, 5, 7, 11, 15, 19 and 23. V was pared by 5 bases and J by 6 bases, with 15 bases between. The CDR3 consists of 14 residues. Germline loops: CDR1 SEHNR, CDR2 FQNEAQ (reference sequence). Data came from immunoSEQ multiplex PCR; TCRdb stores just in-frame clones and leaves some out. The sample consists of 41,000 or so clones, around 87% of them appearing once. Regarding this clone: Its antigen is not identified.

The chain couples TRBV7-9 to TRBJ2-3, with D uncertain. This TCR came from a man aged 35-49 years with glioma. Sequenced here: PBMCs, sampled from a glioma patient whose treatment included an IDH1 peptide vaccine. CDR3 region: CASSQDTFSDTQYF. DNA of the CDR3: TGTGCCAGCAGCCAAGACACATTCAGTGATACGCAGTATTTT.